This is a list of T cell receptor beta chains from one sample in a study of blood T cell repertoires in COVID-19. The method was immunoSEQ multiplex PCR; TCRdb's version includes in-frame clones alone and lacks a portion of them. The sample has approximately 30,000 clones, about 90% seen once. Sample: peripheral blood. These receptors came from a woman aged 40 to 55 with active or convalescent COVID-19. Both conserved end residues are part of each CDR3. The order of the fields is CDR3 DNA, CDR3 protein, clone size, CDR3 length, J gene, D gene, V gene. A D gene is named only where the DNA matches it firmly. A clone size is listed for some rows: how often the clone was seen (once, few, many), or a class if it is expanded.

TGTGCCAGCTCACCTTCTCGGGGGGGGCCTCGAGACCCGGAGACCCAGTACTTC,CASSPSRGGPRDPETQYF,-,18,TRBJ2-5,TRBD2,TRBV18
TGTGCCAGCAGCCCGGACGGACTAGCGGGTGCCGGGGAGCTGTTTTTT,CASSPDGLAGAGELFF,once,16,TRBJ2-2,TRBD2,TRBV7-9
TGTGCCAGCAGCTTGTCCCGCAGAAGTGATTATGGCTACACCTTC,CASSLSRRSDYGYTF,-,15,TRBJ1-2,-,TRBV7-3
TGTGCCAGCAGCGTAACCGACAGGGTTGGCTACGAGCAGTACTTC,CASSVTDRVGYEQYF,-,15,TRBJ2-7,TRBD1,TRBV9
TGTGCCAGCAGTGTGGACAGGGGAGCAGATACGCAGTATTTT,CASSVDRGADTQYF,-,14,TRBJ2-3,TRBD1,TRBV2
TGTGCCAGCTCACCCCAGCGGGGACACCAAGAGACCCAGTACTTC,CASSPQRGHQETQYF,-,15,TRBJ2-5,TRBD2,TRBV18
TGTGCCAGCAGCCTGACAGGGTCAGGCTCTGGGGCCAACGTCCTGACTTTC,CASSLTGSGSGANVLTF,-,17,TRBJ2-6,TRBD1,TRBV7-9
TGTGCCAGCAGCTTGGAGAATCGGGGAGGCACTGAAGCTTTCTTT,CASSLENRGGTEAFF,-,15,TRBJ1-1,-,TRBV5-8
TGTGCCAGTAGTCCCCCGACAGGGGCCCTGTATAGCGAGCAGTACTTC,CASSPPTGALYSEQYF,-,16,TRBJ2-7,TRBD1,TRBV19
TGCGCCAGCAGCCCGAGGACTGGTGGCTACGAGCAGTACTTC,CASSPRTGGYEQYF,once,14,TRBJ2-7,-,TRBV4-1
TGTGCCAGCAGTGACCTCTCCTACGAGCAGTACTTC,CASSDLSYEQYF,-,12,TRBJ2-7,-,TRBV6-1
TGTGCCATCAGTGAAACAGGGCCCGATCCCTACGAGCAGTACTTC,CAISETGPDPYEQYF,-,15,TRBJ2-7,-,TRBV10-3
TGTGCCAGCAGCCCCCAGGGGGGACCACTAGCCAAAAACATTCAGTACTTC,CASSPQGGPLAKNIQYF,-,17,TRBJ2-4,-,TRBV7-8
TGCGCCAGCAGGTGGCGGGTCAATCAGCCCCAGCATTTT,CASRWRVNQPQHF,-,13,TRBJ1-5,-,TRBV23-1
TGTGCCAGCAGCTTGTCCAGCGGGATATATGATACGCAGTATTTT,CASSLSSGIYDTQYF,-,15,TRBJ2-3,TRBD2,TRBV5-4
TGTGCCAGCAGCTCAAGACAGGGGAGCGGCACTGAAGCTTTCTTT,CASSSRQGSGTEAFF,-,15,TRBJ1-1,TRBD1,TRBV7-2
TGTGCCAGCAGCCAAGTTCTCACAGGGAGAGAGACCCAGTACTTC,CASSQVLTGRETQYF,-,15,TRBJ2-5,-,TRBV4-2
TGTGCCAGCACCCGGGGACAGGGGTTACTGAACACTGAAGCTTTCTTT,CASTRGQGLLNTEAFF,-,16,TRBJ1-1,TRBD1,TRBV6-6
TGCGCCAGCAGGCGCGCACCCGAATCTGGGGCCAACGTCCTGACTTTC,CASRRAPESGANVLTF,-,16,TRBJ2-6,-,TRBV5-1
TGTGCCATCAGTCCCCCAGGGGTAGCTGGAAACACCATATATTTT,CAISPPGVAGNTIYF,-,15,TRBJ1-3,-,TRBV10-3
TGTGCCAGCAGTGCGGGATTCGGACCAGGAAACACCATATATTTT,CASSAGFGPGNTIYF,-,15,TRBJ1-3,-,TRBV2
TGTGCCAGCAGTCTACTAGCGGGAGGGTTCAATGAGCAGTTCTTC,CASSLLAGGFNEQFF,-,15,TRBJ2-1,TRBD2,TRBV28
TGTGCCAGTAGCCCGGATACGGGAGGGCCCTTCAATGAGCAGTTCTTC,CASSPDTGGPFNEQFF,-,16,TRBJ2-1,TRBD2,TRBV19
TGCGCCAGCAGCTTGGGGACAGGGGGATTAGATCAGCCCCAGCATTTT,CASSLGTGGLDQPQHF,-,16,TRBJ1-5,TRBD1,TRBV5-1
TGCGCCAGCAGCTTGGGTGCGGCGGATACCTACGAGCAGTACTTC,CASSLGAADTYEQYF,once,15,TRBJ2-7,-,TRBV5-1
TGTGCCAGCAGCCAGGACAGGGGAGACACCATATATTTT,CASSQDRGDTIYF,-,13,TRBJ1-3,TRBD1,TRBV14
TGCGCCAGCAGCCCCGGGACAGGGGGGGCCTACGAGCAGTACTTC,CASSPGTGGAYEQYF,once,15,TRBJ2-7,TRBD1,TRBV5-1
TGTGCCAGCAGCTTCCCCTTGGGGCTAGCGGGGGTAAATGAGCAGTTCTTC,CASSFPLGLAGVNEQFF,-,17,TRBJ2-1,TRBD2,TRBV7-2
TGTGCCAGCAGCTTAGTAGGGGTTTTCGGTCAGCCCCAGCATTTT,CASSLVGVFGQPQHF,-,15,TRBJ1-5,-,TRBV7-4
TGTGCCAGCAGTTTTGAGATGAAGCCCCAGCATTTT,CASSFEMKPQHF,-,12,TRBJ1-5,-,TRBV12-3/TRBV12-4
TGTGCCAGTAGTATGGTATGGCAGGGGACAGATACGCAGTATTTT,CASSMVWQGTDTQYF,-,15,TRBJ2-3,-,TRBV19
TGCGCCAGCAGTGAGTCGACAGAGAACACTGAAGCTTTCTTT,CASSESTENTEAFF,-,14,TRBJ1-1,-,TRBV10-1
TGTGCCAGTAGTATAGCAGGCAGGGGTAATTCACCCCTCCACTTT,CASSIAGRGNSPLHF,-,15,TRBJ1-6,-,TRBV19
TGCGCCAGTAGCGGCGGGGGCGGCACAGATACGCAGTATTTT,CASSGGGGTDTQYF,once,14,TRBJ2-3,-,TRBV5-1
TGTGCCAGCAGCGAGGACTTCCCTAATTCACCCCTCCACTTT,CASSEDFPNSPLHF,-,14,TRBJ1-6,-,TRBV6-5
TGTGCCAGCAGTGAGTCCTACTACGAGCAGTACTTC,CASSESYYEQYF,-,12,TRBJ2-7,-,TRBV6-1
TGTGCCTGGAACAGGGGAAGGTTGTTGAGCTCCTACGAGCAGTACTTC,CAWNRGRLLSSYEQYF,-,16,TRBJ2-7,TRBD1,TRBV30
TGTGCCAGCAGTGAACAGGGGATTAGCTATGGCTACACCTTC,CASSEQGISYGYTF,-,14,TRBJ1-2,-,TRBV6-1
TGCGCCAGCAGCCAAGATCCGAAAAGACAGGGAACCTACGAGCAGTACTTC,CASSQDPKRQGTYEQYF,-,17,TRBJ2-7,TRBD1,TRBV4-1
TGTGCCTGCACCAGGGAATTCTCCTACGAGCAGTACTTC,CACTREFSYEQYF,-,13,TRBJ2-7,-,TRBV30
TGTGCCAGCAGTTCAAACAGGGCCACTGAAGCTTTCTTT,CASSSNRATEAFF,-,13,TRBJ1-1,-,TRBV28
TGTGCCAGCAGCTTTGGACAGGGGCCCTACGAGCAGTACTTC,CASSFGQGPYEQYF,-,14,TRBJ2-7,TRBD1,TRBV7-2
TGTGCCTGGAGCGGCAGGGGGCTAGAAAATCAGCCCCAGCATTTT,CAWSGRGLENQPQHF,-,15,TRBJ1-5,TRBD1,TRBV30
TGTGCCATCCGGAGGGTGGGGGCGAACACCGGGGAGCTGTTTTTT,CAIRRVGANTGELFF,once,15,TRBJ2-2,-,TRBV10-3
TGTGCCAGCAGCCCGATGGGAGGGGGTAACACCGGGGAGCTGTTTTTT,CASSPMGGGNTGELFF,-,16,TRBJ2-2,-,TRBV6-4
TGTGCCAGCAGTTCCCCGGGACTAGGGTACTACGAGCAGTACTTC,CASSSPGLGYYEQYF,-,15,TRBJ2-7,TRBD2,TRBV6-5
TGTGCCAGCAGCCCCACGGGGAACAGGGTGTTCTCCTACGAGCAGTACTTC,CASSPTGNRVFSYEQYF,-,17,TRBJ2-7,-,TRBV7-9
TGTGCCAGCAGCGATCATAGCCTGCATACGCAGTATTTT,CASSDHSLHTQYF,-,13,TRBJ2-3,-,TRBV7-3
TGTGCCAGCAGCCCTAGCGGGAGGGAAACAGATACGCAGTATTTT,CASSPSGRETDTQYF,-,15,TRBJ2-3,TRBD2,TRBV3-1/TRBV3-2
TGCAGCGTTGGGGGGCGCAATCAGCCCCAGCATTTT,CSVGGRNQPQHF,-,12,TRBJ1-5,-,TRBV29-1
TGTGCCAGCAGTTCCTCTACGCAGGCTACAACTAATGAAAAACTGTTTTTT,CASSSSTQATTNEKLFF,-,17,TRBJ1-4,-,TRBV28
TGTGCCAGCAGTTCCCTTTATAGCAATCAGCCCCAGCATTTT,CASSSLYSNQPQHF,-,14,TRBJ1-5,-,TRBV27
TGTGCCAGCAGCTTAGGAGGGTCCCGCAATTCACCCCTCCACTTT,CASSLGGSRNSPLHF,-,15,TRBJ1-6,-,TRBV7-9
TGTGCCAGCAGCCGGGGACAGGGCCGCAATAGCAATCAGCCCCAGCATTTT,CASSRGQGRNSNQPQHF,-,17,TRBJ1-5,TRBD1,TRBV3-1/TRBV3-2
TGTGCCAGCAGCTTGGGGACAGTAATGAACACTGAAGCTTTCTTT,CASSLGTVMNTEAFF,-,15,TRBJ1-1,-,TRBV5-8
TGTGCCAGTAGTATAGACCCGACTGAGTACAATGAGCAGTTCTTC,CASSIDPTEYNEQFF,-,15,TRBJ2-1,-,TRBV19
TGTGCCATCAATCAGGGGCCCTCTGGAAACACCATATATTTT,CAINQGPSGNTIYF,-,14,TRBJ1-3,-,TRBV10-3
TGTGCCAGCAGTCCAGGGGGCTCGTATGGCTACACCTTC,CASSPGGSYGYTF,-,13,TRBJ1-2,TRBD1,TRBV6-5
TGTGCCAGCAGCTTAGCGGGATGGGGGGGCACAGATACGCAGTATTTT,CASSLAGWGGTDTQYF,-,16,TRBJ2-3,-,TRBV7-8
TGCGCCAGCAGCCAAGGGGGGGTGGTTGGCGGGATCGAGGGCGAGCAGTACTTC,CASSQGGVVGGIEGEQYF,-,18,TRBJ2-7,-,TRBV4-1